The next 28 T cell receptor beta chains were all read from a single sample in a study of CD8 T cells in Susac syndrome. Random hexamers were used to reverse transcribe the RNA input (roughly 0.5 to 1 ug). TCRdb itself ran the immunoSEQ multiplex PCR reads through MiXCR, one entry per CDR3 protein. The sample holds over 150,000 distinct CDR3 sequences, 80% to 95% seen once. Sequencing input: CD4+ T cells from PBMCs. The receptors were gathered from a human donor with multiple sclerosis.

This chain links TRBV3-1 with TRBJ1-1, with 8 bases aligning to TRBD1. This CDR3 contains 14 residues. V lost 6 bases and J lost 7; bases outside the gene matches: 10. Germline V gene data show CDR1 as LGHDT and CDR2 as YNNKEL (reference sequence). The CDR3 loop reads CASSGTGTSGEAFF. CDR3 nucleotide sequence: TGTGCCAGCAGTGGGACAGGAACTAGTGGTGAAGCTTTCTTT.

This clonotype was counted a single time. The chain joins TRBV2 to TRBJ1-6; 8 nucleotides line up with TRBD1. CDR1 and CDR2 (germline): SNHLY, FYNNEI. CDR3 size: 15 residues. With 5 bases clipped from V and 9 bases from J, the junction kept 9 bases outside the gene matches. The CDR3 spells CASSFGQGGFSPLHF. The DNA of the CDR3 is TGTGCCAGCAGTTTTGGACAGGGAGGGTTTTCACCCCTCCACTTT.

In DNA, the CDR3 is TGCAGTGCCCTGCTCCCTGGGACAGAAATTGAAAAACTGTTTTTT. Its protein is CSALLPGTEIEKLFF. The chain is built from TRBV20-1 and TRBJ1-4; 7 bases fit TRBD1. The CDR3 length is 15 residues. Looked up from germline, CDR1 is DFQATT and CDR2 is SNEGSKA (reference sequence). The junction had 14 bases not matched to a gene; V was cut back by 6 bases and J by 7 bases.

This sequence joins TRBV10-3 and TRBJ2-7, with D perhaps matching TRBD2 (5 bases). Germline loops: CDR1 ENHRY, CDR2 SYGVKD. V was clipped by 8 bases and J by 3 bases, with 8 bases between them. The CDR3 is 11 residues long. CDR3 DNA: TGTGCCATCCGAGACTACTACGAGCAGTACTTC. Encoded protein: CAIRDYYEQYF.

This clonotype has just one count. This rearrangement joins TRBV20-1 to TRBJ2-7; D may be TRBD1 or TRBD2 (5 bases each). The germline V gene has CDR1 DFQATT and CDR2 SNEGSKA (reference sequence). Trimming removed 0 bases at V and 1 base at J, with 13 bases between. The CDR3 covers 15 residues. The CDR3 here is CSARDRGAVSYEQYF. CDR3 nucleotides: TGCAGTGCTAGAGATCGGGGCGCAGTTTCCTACGAGCAGTACTTC.

In this sample, this clonotype turned up a few times. An end of the junction does not agree with germline; a read error may underlie this. This chain uses TRBV29-1 with TRBJ1-2; the D gene is possibly TRBD1 (5 bases). Germline values: CDR1 SQVTM, CDR2 ANQGSEA. CDR3 length equals 12 residues. The CDR3 protein is CSVRRQGGGYTF. The CDR3 region has the DNA TGTAGCGTCCGGCGGCAGGGAGGTGGCTACACCTTC.

In nucleotides, the CDR3 is TGTGCCAGTAGTACTCGGACAGGACTCGGTACGCAGTATTTT. This encodes CASSTRTGLGTQYF. J is TRBJ2-3 and V is TRBV19; TRBD1 matches at 7 bases. Germline V CDR1 and CDR2: LNHDA, SQIVND (reference sequence). The V segment lost 4 bases and the J segment 8 bases; nucleotides outside the gene matches: 9. This CDR3 spans 14 amino acids.

The chain combines TRBV3-1 with TRBJ1-1; D is ambiguous. V shed 2 bases and J shed 8 bases, with 12 bases lying between them. CDR1 is LGHDT, CDR2 YNNKEL, per germline (reference sequence). This CDR3 is 13 amino acids long. The CDR3 loop is CASSQSRPLEAFF. Here the CDR3 DNA reads TGTGCCAGCAGCCAATCCAGACCGTTAGAAGCTTTCTTT.

The chain employs TRBV20-1 and TRBJ1-5; a possible D gene is TRBD1 (5 bases). Germline V lookup: CDR1 DFQATT, CDR2 SNEGSKA (reference sequence). The V gene lost 2 bases and the J gene lost 0 bases, with 17 bases spanning the gap. This CDR3 is built from 17 residues. Here the CDR3 reads CSARRRRGGYSNQPQHF. CDR3 nucleotide sequence: TGCAGTGCTAGACGGCGGAGGGGAGGATATAGCAATCAGCCCCAGCATTTT.

This clonotype has just a few counts. The chain employs TRBV27 and TRBJ2-7; perhaps TRBD2 as D (5 bases). CDR3 length equals 15 residues. Between the trimmed V and J ends, which lost 0 bases and 2 bases, there was a span of 11 bases. Per the germline V gene, CDR1 is MNHEY and CDR2 is SMNVEV (reference sequence). This chain's CDR3 is CASSLSSVAAYEQYF. Written as DNA, the CDR3 is TGTGCCAGCAGTTTATCTAGCGTCGCAGCCTACGAGCAGTACTTC.

CDR3 loop: CASSLDGGLYEQYF. The DNA of the CDR3 is TGTGCCAGCAGCTTAGACGGGGGGCTGTACGAGCAGTACTTC. This chain connects TRBV7-2 to TRBJ2-7; weak D call: TRBD2 (7 bases). This CDR3 region has 14 residues. Trimming cost V 1 base and J 4 bases, with 11 bases left between them. The V gene's germline CDR1 is SGHTA and CDR2 FQGNSA. Together with reference TRBV7-2 and TRBJ2-7, the CDR3 gives the full variable domain: GAGVSQSPSNKVTEKGKDVELRCDPISGHTALYWYRQSLGQGLEFLIYFQGNSAPDKSGLPSDRFSAERTGGSVSTLTIQRTQQEDSAVYLCASSLDGGLYEQYFGPGTRLTVT.

A single count supports this clonotype. The V gene is TRBV3-1, the J gene TRBJ2-3; D unresolved. The CDR3 covers 12 residues. Per the germline V gene, CDR1 is LGHDT and CDR2 is YNNKEL (reference sequence). Trimming took 5 bases from V and 4 from J, leaving 7 bases between them. The CDR3 DNA reads TGTGCCAGCAGCTTTTTCTCAGATACGCAGTATTTT. Amino acids: CASSFFSDTQYF.

The chain is built from TRBV18 and TRBJ1-6; D is uncertain. Germline V lookup: CDR1 KGHSH, CDR2 LQKENI. V was clipped by 1 base and J by 7 bases, with 11 bases between them. The CDR3 length is 15 residues. The CDR3 DNA sequence: TGTGCCAGCTCACCACTCAGCGGCTTAAATTCACCCCTCCACTTT. As protein: CASSPLSGLNSPLHF.

This chain joins TRBV7-2 and TRBJ1-5, with 9 nucleotides matching TRBD1. After removal of 5 bases from V and 6 bases from J, the junction contained 5 bases not matched to a gene. The CDR3 has 14 amino acids. Germline loops: CDR1 SGHTA, CDR2 FQGNSA. The CDR3: CASSQDRGGQPQHF. CDR3 bases: TGTGCCAGCAGCCAGGACAGGGGCGGTCAGCCCCAGCATTTT.

The chain uses TRBV7-2 and TRBJ2-7; D is undetermined. From germline, CDR1 is SGHTA and CDR2 FQGNSA. The germline V and J ends were trimmed by 5 bases and 4 bases, with 9 bases remaining between them. The CDR3 loop spans 12 amino acids. The DNA for the CDR3 is TGTGCCAGCAGCCCCACCTTATACGAGCAGTACTTC. Translation gives CASSPTLYEQYF.

This chain links TRBV29-1 with TRBJ2-1; a possible D gene is TRBD2 (7 bases). Per the germline V gene, CDR1 is SQVTM and CDR2 is ANQGSEA. The V and J ends lost 5 bases and 5 bases respectively, with 13 bases between them. The CDR3 length is 13 residues. CDR3: CSVRRGGNNEQFF. The CDR3 DNA reads TGCAGCGTTAGAAGGGGGGGTAACAATGAGCAGTTCTTC.

This clonotype appeared once. Here the CDR3 DNA reads TGTGCCAGCTCACCTAATCCTTCGTGGGGGTTAGCAGATACGCAGTATTTT. Translated, it gives CASSPNPSWGLADTQYF. The chain carries TRBV18 and TRBJ2-3; D is tentatively TRBD1 or TRBD2 (5 bases each). The CDR3 spans 17 residues. Germline loops: CDR1 KGHSH, CDR2 LQKENI. V lost 3 bases to trimming and J lost 4 bases, with 20 bases between them. The full variable domain, in which reference TRBV18 and TRBJ2-3 provide the parts outside the CDR3, is NAGVMQNPRHLVRRRGQEARLRCSPMKGHSHVYWYRQLPEEGLKFMVYLQKENIIDESGMPKERFSAEFPKEGPSILRIQQVVRGDSAAYFCASSPNPSWGLADTQYFGPGTRLTVL.

This clonotype turned up a few times. The V and J genes are TRBV28 and TRBJ2-3; no definite D call. From germline, CDR1 is MDHEN and CDR2 SYDVKM. There are 14 residues in the CDR3. V dropped 6 bases and J dropped 0 bases, with 10 bases sitting between them. In nucleotides, the CDR3 is TGTGCCAGCAGACCCACCGGGAGCACAGATACGCAGTATTTT. Amino acids: CASRPTGSTDTQYF.

This clonotype was seen just once. V is TRBV5-1 and J is TRBJ2-3; tentatively, D is TRBD2 (6 bases). Germline-derived CDR1 and CDR2 are SGHRS and YFSETQ. The CDR3 covers 16 residues. Trimming shortened V by 0 bases and J by 4 bases, and 15 bases separated the two germline ends. CDR3 sequence reads: CASSLGAPSGADTQYF. The CDR3 nucleotides read TGCGCCAGCAGCTTGGGGGCGCCGTCGGGAGCAGATACGCAGTATTTT.

The chain combines TRBV27 with TRBJ2-5; 9 positions agree with TRBD2. The CDR3 runs 15 residues. V shed 2 bases and J 2 bases; nucleotides not matched to a gene: 3. Germline V gene lookup returns CDR1 MNHEY and CDR2 SMNVEV (reference sequence). CDR3 loop: CASSLGTSRQETQYF. The CDR3 bases are TGTGCCAGCAGTTTAGGGACTAGCAGACAAGAGACCCAGTACTTC.

The rearrangement uses TRBV9 and TRBJ1-2; D perhaps matches TRBD1 (6 bases). The germline V gene encodes CDR1 SGDLS and CDR2 YYNGEE. The V end was cut by 0 bases, the J end by 8 bases, with 14 bases between. The CDR3 consists of 14 residues. The CDR3 DNA is TGTGCCAGCAGCGTAGATTCAGGGGCGCAAGGCTACACCTTC. Amino acids: CASSVDSGAQGYTF.

The V gene is TRBV13, the J gene TRBJ2-2; TRBD2 matches 10 bases. The CDR3 contains 17 residues. The J segment lost 2 bases and the V segment lost 4 bases, leaving 7 bases of the junction unmatched. The germline V gene encodes CDR1 PRHDT and CDR2 FYEKMQ (reference sequence). The CDR3, as DNA: TGTGCCAGCAGCTCCCACGGACTAGCGGAAAACACCGGGGAGCTGTTTTTT. Its translation is CASSSHGLAENTGELFF.

In its sample, this clonotype was seen once. The rearrangement joins TRBV11-3 to TRBJ1-1; D gene unclear. CDR3 length: 13 amino acids. Germline CDR1 reads SGHNT; CDR2 reads YENEEA. V lost 3 bases and J lost 8, with 13 bases in between. The CDR3 here is CASSFTPVTEAFF. CDR3 sequence (DNA): TGTGCCAGCAGCTTCACACCCGTCACCGAAGCTTTCTTT.

V is TRBV5-1 and J is TRBJ2-2; D gene uncertain. V lost 0 bases, J lost 7 bases, and 4 bases lay in between. CDR3 length: 12 amino acids. Germline CDR1 SGHRS, CDR2 YFSETQ. CDR3 DNA sequence: TGCGCCAGCAGCTTGGATCGCGGGGAGCTGTTTTTT. Its translation is CASSLDRGELFF.

The J gene is TRBJ2-1, the V gene TRBV11-2, with 11 bases matching TRBD2. This CDR3 is built from 16 residues. V gave up 6 bases and J gave up 7 bases; unmatched junction bases: 11. Germline V gene data show CDR1 as SGHAT and CDR2 as FQNNGV. CDR3 bases: TGTGCCAGCAGGTGGTTTAGCGGGAGGGCGAGAAATGAGCAGTTCTTC. This encodes CASRWFSGRARNEQFF.

The chain has TRBV5-1 and TRBJ1-2; TRBD1 is a possible D gene (5 bases). This CDR3 has 14 amino acids. The V gene's germline CDR1 is SGHRS and CDR2 YFSETQ. Trimming removed 0 bases from V and 7 bases from J, with 13 bases in between. CDR3 region: CASSLEQGEGGYTF. The CDR3 region has the DNA TGCGCCAGCAGCTTGGAGCAGGGAGAGGGTGGCTACACCTTC.

This clonotype appeared a few times. Its ends do not fully match the called genes, so a read error is possible. The genes are TRBV5-1 and TRBJ2-7; the D gene is possibly TRBD2 (5 bases). The germline V gene encodes CDR1 SGHRS and CDR2 YFSETQ. The CDR3 is made up of 13 amino acids. Written as DNA, the CDR3 is TGTGCCAGCAGCTTAAGCGGCGGATACGAGCAGTACTTC. This sequence encodes CASSLSGGYEQYF.

The V call is TRBV20-1, the J call TRBJ2-3; D possibly corresponds to TRBD2 (5 bases). CDR3 length: 13 residues. The germline CDR1 and CDR2 sequences are DFQATT and SNEGSKA (reference sequence). V dropped 6 bases and J dropped 0 bases, with 10 bases sitting between them. The CDR3 protein is CSADYSSTDTQYF. CDR3 DNA: TGCAGTGCAGACTATAGTAGCACAGATACGCAGTATTTT.